Sequencing of this T cell receptor beta chain was carried out in a study of blood T cell repertoires in COVID-19 (dated by TCRdb to 2020 to 2021). Background on the whole study: The collaborator samples originated in the United States, Italy and Spain and spanned the acute and convalescent phases of COVID-19. The material from the prospective study consisted of cDNA or gDNA derived from T cells, B-cell-depleted T cells, or PBMCs. Deeply sampled blood TCRbeta repertoires from subjects exposed to, actively infected with, or recovered from COVID-19 were included in the dataset. The repertoires were made available in a free public database intended to serve as a resource for research on the immune response to SARS-CoV-2. Samples came from the ongoing ImmuneRACE study (first 160 participants) plus 1,254 subjects from 6 global collaborators. Sample metadata almost always included a de-identified subject ID, COVID-19 status, age in years and sex. Where available, HLA class I and class II types were obtained from metadata supplied by the sample provider rather than from assay-based typing. Paper-wide results and their limitations: How much clinical and demographic metadata was included differed by source and by participant, and the metadata was provided uncurated.

Participants in the prospective study were enrolled through a virtual design, were aged 18 to 89 years, and lived in roughly 24 United States geographic areas. In the prospective study, cohorts were assigned on the basis of participant-reported clinical history obtained from a screening survey and a study questionnaire. Recovered participants in ImmuneRACE Cohort 3 were defined by two consecutive negative NP/OP PCR tests, clearance by a healthcare professional, or resolution of symptoms. In the prospective study, whole blood, serum and a nasopharyngeal or oropharyngeal swab were collected from each participant by mobile phlebotomists. Additional blood draws and questionnaires over an approximately two-month period could optionally be provided by prospective study participants. Blood samples from the prospective study were shipped frozen or at room temperature prior to DNA extraction. The junction shows trimming of 0 bases on V and 4 bases on J, and the gene matches do not reach 7 bases of it. Reading the germline V gene (reference sequence) gives CDR1 LNHNV and CDR2 YYDKDF. Inclusive of the bounding cysteine and phenylalanine, the CDR3 is 18 residues long. The read is trimmed to its CDR3 DNA, 54 bases read in frame from base 1.

This clone was seen only a few times. What this receptor recognizes is not known. No base quality information exists; no much larger clone differs at one position. The immunoSEQ Assay, a bias-controlled multiplex PCR, was used to amplify TCRbeta CDR3 regions from genomic DNA. The study's own analysis went as follows. The number of nucleated cells in each sample was estimated by amplification of reference gene primers within the assay. To quantify the absolute abundance of each unique TCRbeta CDR3 rearrangement, sequence reads were collapsed and filtered. For each sample, productive Simpson clonality was calculated as the square root of Simpson's diversity index across productive rearrangements. The table was pulled from immuneACCESS by TCRdb, which kept in-frame rearrangements only. Such tables lose some clones; where checked, under half of the loss comes from unresolved V genes, and the rest has no known cause. V and J calls and clone size are those listed in that table; D and trimming were worked out from the DNA. The sample contains a few hundred thousand clones, approximately 91% of them found a single time. Clones ranked in the top ten supply under 9.5% of the sample.

This receptor was taken from a woman in her fifties or sixties who had recovered from COVID-19. The chain couples TRBV15 to TRBJ1-5; the central 12 bases match TRBD1. The sample was PBMCs or T cells enriched from blood (not recorded which). The nucleotide sequence reads TGTGCCACCAGCAGAGACCGGGACAGGGGGCTAGATAATCAGCCCCAGCATTTT. Its translation reads: CATSRDRDRGLDNQPQHF. Full variable domain (CDR3 extended with the reference TRBV15 and TRBJ1-5 proteins): DAMVIQNPRYQVTQFGKPVTLSCSQTLNHNVMYWYQQKSSQAPKLLFHYYDKDFNNEADTPDNFQSRRPNTSFCFLDIRSPGLGDTAMYLCATSRDRDRGLDNQPQHFGDGTRLSIL.